This TCR beta chain was observed in a study of shared clonotypes between healthy human individuals. About this clone: Its antigen is unidentified.

The method was immunoSEQ multiplex PCR; TCRdb's version includes in-frame clones alone and lacks a portion of them. The sample holds approximately 2,300,000 clones; approximately 90% are singletons and the top ten take around 0.38%. This CDR3 is 15 amino acids long. Losses at the gene ends were 2 bases for V and 8 bases for J; bases not matched to a gene: 6. Germline V gene sequence: CDR1 MNHNS, CDR2 SASEGT. The study's findings and limits: Rarefaction curves obtained for sorted subsets showed sequencing incomplete despite large depth. Sampling used blood alone; tissue repertoires probably differ.

The clonotype was recovered from a man aged 18 to 29 in good health. Some clones in this sample may be carry-over from other donors' samples. The sequenced material came from naive CD4+ T cells from PBMCs. As to subset: CD45RA+ positively selected. V is TRBV6-1 and J is TRBJ1-4; 9 bases are a match to TRBD1. The CDR3 here is CASSELQGAWEKLFF. CDR3 coding DNA: TGTGCCAGCAGTGAATTACAGGGGGCTTGGGAAAAACTGTTTTTT.